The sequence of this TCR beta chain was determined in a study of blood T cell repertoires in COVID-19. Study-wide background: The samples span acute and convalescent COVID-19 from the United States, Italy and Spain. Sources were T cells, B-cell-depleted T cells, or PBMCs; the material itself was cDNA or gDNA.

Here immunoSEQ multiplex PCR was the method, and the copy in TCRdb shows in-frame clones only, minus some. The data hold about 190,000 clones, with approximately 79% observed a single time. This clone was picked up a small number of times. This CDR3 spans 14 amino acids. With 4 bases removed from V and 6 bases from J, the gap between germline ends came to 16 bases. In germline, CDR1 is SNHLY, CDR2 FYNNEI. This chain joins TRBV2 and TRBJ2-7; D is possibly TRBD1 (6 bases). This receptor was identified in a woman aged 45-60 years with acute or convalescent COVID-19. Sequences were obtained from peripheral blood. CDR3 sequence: CASSAYREVGEQYF. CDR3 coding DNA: TGTGCCAGCAGTGCCTACAGGGAAGTGGGCGAGCAGTACTTC.